This TCR beta chain was identified in a study of shared clonotypes between healthy human individuals. TCRdb keeps only in-frame clones here, not all; method: immunoSEQ multiplex PCR. This table has 2 million to 3 million clones, more than 85% appearing once. The CDR3 has 13 residues. Germline CDR1 is SSHAT and CDR2 is FNYEAQ (reference sequence). V lost 5 bases to trimming and J lost 7 bases; unmatched junction nucleotides: 4. The chain joins TRBV7-7 to TRBJ1-4; TRBD1 matches at 7 bases. The sequence was collected from a man between 18 and 35 years old in good health. Some clones in this sample may be carry-over from other donors' samples. Sample: naive CD4+ T cells from PBMCs. Stated subset: CD45RA+ positively selected. The DNA of the CDR3 is TGTGCCAGCAGCCTCGACAGGGCTGAAAAACTGTTTTTT. This codes for CASSLDRAEKLFF.